The 28 T cell receptor beta chains in this list originate from one sample, sequenced in a study of blood T cell repertoires in COVID-19. This table comes from immunoSEQ multiplex PCR, and its TCRdb copy is limited to in-frame clones, with some not included. The sample carries fewer than 350,000 clones, around 90% recorded once. Sequencing was performed on PBMCs or T cells enriched from blood (not recorded which). The receptors were gathered from a woman in her 40s with acute COVID-19.

This clone appeared a few times. The rearrangement joins TRBV2 to TRBJ1-1, with a possible D match to TRBD1 (5 bases). V was shortened by 6 bases and J by 8 bases, with 10 bases between the two germline ends. Looked up from germline, CDR1 is SNHLY and CDR2 is FYNNEI. This CDR3 has 11 residues. The CDR3 sequence: CASSFDSEAFF. CDR3 coding DNA: TGTGCCAGCAGCTTCGACAGCGAAGCTTTCTTT.

Here the CDR3 reads CASSVGTGVSYEQYF. The CDR3 DNA reads TGTGCCAGCAGTGTTGGGACAGGGGTCTCCTACGAGCAGTACTTC. V usage is TRBV28 and J usage is TRBJ2-7, with 10 bases that match TRBD1. This CDR3 has 15 residues. The V segment lost 5 bases and the J segment 0 bases; nucleotides outside the gene matches: 4. Germline lookup yields CDR1 MDHEN and CDR2 SYDVKM. Full variable domain (remainder filled in from reference TRBV28 and TRBJ2-7): DVKVTQSSRYLVKRTGEKVFLECVQDMDHENMFWYRQDPGLGLRLIYFSYDVKMKEKGDIPEGYSVSREKKERFSLILESASTNQTSMYLCASSVGTGVSYEQYFGPGTRLTVT.

J is TRBJ1-1 and V is TRBV11-3; D is ambiguous. Germline assignment: CDR1 SGHNT and CDR2 YENEEA. CDR3 length equals 12 residues. V gave up 2 bases and J gave up 1 base, with 2 bases separating them. For the CDR3, the DNA is TGTGCCAGCAGCTTACGGAACACTGAAGCTTTCTTT. Protein product: CASSLRNTEAFF.

This chain uses TRBV14 with TRBJ2-5; 8 nucleotides line up with TRBD1. V was pared by 3 bases and J by 5 bases, with 8 bases of the junction left unmatched. CDR3 length equals 15 residues. The germline V gene encodes CDR1 SGHDN and CDR2 FVKESK. The CDR3 loop reads CASSQLTGARETQYF. The CDR3 DNA sequence: TGTGCCAGCAGCCAGTTGACAGGGGCTCGTGAGACCCAGTACTTC.

The chain employs TRBV12-3 or TRBV12-4 and TRBJ2-5; 11 bases are a match to TRBD1. J was trimmed by 5 bases and V by 6 bases; bases with no gene match: 2. This CDR3 is 13 amino acids long. The CDR3 sequence is CASSRDRGETQYF. CDR3 in DNA: TGTGCCAGCAGCCGGGACAGGGGGGAGACCCAGTACTTC.

This sequence joins TRBV28 and TRBJ1-2; D may be TRBD1 (6 bases). This CDR3 is 13 amino acids long. V dropped 6 bases and J dropped 4 bases, with 12 bases sitting between them. The germline gives CDR1 MDHEN, CDR2 SYDVKM. CDR3 DNA: TGTGCCAGCAGCTACAGGGTCGCCTATGGCTACACCTTC. As protein: CASSYRVAYGYTF.

On this clone: At one end the junction does not follow the germline gene, possibly because of a read error. V and J are TRBV24-1 and TRBJ2-7; 7 positions match TRBD1. Germline V gene sequence: CDR1 KGHDR, CDR2 SFDVKD. CDR3 size: 16 residues. CDR3 in amino acids: CTLPHSVRDSSYEQYF. CDR3 nucleotide sequence: TGCACCCTCCCCCACTCTGTAAGGGACAGCTCCTACGAGCAGTACTTC.

The V call is TRBV12-5, the J call TRBJ2-7; TRBD2 matches at 9 bases. Germline V gene data show CDR1 as LGHNT and CDR2 as FRNRAP. Unmatched junction bases numbered 10, after V lost 0 bases and J lost 7 bases. The CDR3 sequence is 16 residues long. Here the CDR3 reads CASGLVYAGGPVEQYF. CDR3 nucleotide sequence: TGTGCTAGTGGTTTGGTTTATGCGGGAGGGCCGGTGGAGCAGTACTTC.

The chain carries TRBV30 and TRBJ2-7; D may be TRBD2 (5 bases). V shed 1 base and J shed 1 base, with 11 bases lying between them. CDR1 and CDR2 (germline): GTSNPN, SVGIG (reference sequence). CDR3 length: 14 residues. CDR3 protein: CAWSGTSPSYEQYF. The DNA for the CDR3 is TGTGCCTGGAGTGGGACTTCACCTTCCTACGAGCAGTACTTC.

The chain has TRBV5-1 and TRBJ2-7; the match to TRBD2 covers 7 bases. The junction had 7 bases not matched to a gene; V was cut back by 2 bases and J by 5 bases. Germline V lookup: CDR1 SGHRS, CDR2 YFSETQ. The CDR3 is 14 amino acids. The DNA for the CDR3 is TGCGCCAGCAGCTTAGGGCGGGAGTTCAACGAGCAGTACTTC. Residues: CASSLGREFNEQYF.

This chain links TRBV6-5 with TRBJ1-6; possible D gene TRBD1, 6 bases. The CDR3 extends over 14 amino acids. The V gene lost 4 bases and the J gene lost 6 bases, with 10 bases spanning the gap. Per the germline V gene, CDR1 is MNHEY and CDR2 is SVGAGI. CDR3 loop: CASSSRQVNSPLHF. Written as DNA, the CDR3 is TGTGCCAGCAGTTCTCGACAGGTTAATTCACCCCTCCACTTT.

The J gene is TRBJ1-2, the V gene TRBV11-3, with a possible D match to TRBD1 (6 bases). This CDR3 spans 20 amino acids. From germline, CDR1 is SGHNT and CDR2 YENEEA. Between the trimmed V and J ends, which lost 2 bases and 5 bases, there was a span of 30 bases. CDR3: CASSLTSWTALETTSYGYTF. The DNA of the CDR3 is TGTGCCAGCAGCTTAACCTCCTGGACAGCCTTGGAGACTACTAGTTATGGCTACACCTTC.

The V gene is TRBV5-1, the J gene TRBJ2-7; D is unresolved. The V gene lost 6 bases and the J gene lost 0 bases, with 7 bases spanning the gap. CDR1 and CDR2 from the germline V gene are SGHRS and YFSETQ. The length of the CDR3 is 12 residues. The chain's CDR3 is CASNKDSYEQYF. CDR3 bases: TGCGCCAGCAACAAAGACTCCTACGAGCAGTACTTC.

The chain uses TRBV5-1 and TRBJ1-1; the D gene is possibly TRBD1 (5 bases). The CDR3 loop spans 15 amino acids. Germline V lookup: CDR1 SGHRS, CDR2 YFSETQ. Trimming left V 0 bases short and J 4 bases short, with 13 bases between. CDR3 protein: CASSLERGGGTEAFF. The CDR3 DNA follows: TGCGCCAGCAGCTTGGAACGCGGGGGAGGCACTGAAGCTTTCTTT.

The chain couples TRBV10-3 to TRBJ2-3; TRBD2 matches 8 bases. The length of the CDR3 is 15 residues. V lost 6 bases to trimming and J lost 0 bases; unmatched junction nucleotides: 5. Germline V gene data show CDR1 as ENHRY and CDR2 as SYGVKD. The CDR3 nucleotides read TGTGCCATCAGCCTTACTAGCGGCAGCACAGATACGCAGTATTTT. It specifies CAISLTSGSTDTQYF.

The gene calls are TRBV3-1 (or the pseudogene TRBV3-2) and TRBJ2-2, with 10 nucleotides matching TRBD2. Trimming at V came to 0 bases and at J to 4 bases, leaving 8 bases not matched to a gene. The germline V gene has CDR1 LGHDT and CDR2 YNNKEL (reference sequence). There are 18 residues in the CDR3. CDR3 in amino acids: CASSQEFLAGVTTGELFF. The CDR3 nucleotides read TGTGCCAGCAGCCAAGAATTTCTAGCGGGAGTTACCACCGGGGAGCTGTTTTTT.

This rearrangement joins TRBV24-1 to TRBJ1-5; 7 nucleotides match TRBD1. The trim removed 9 bases at V and 4 bases at J, leaving 8 bases unmatched. The germline V gene encodes CDR1 KGHDR and CDR2 SFDVKD. The CDR3 loop spans 14 amino acids. The CDR3 sequence: CATLGTVRNQPQHF. The CDR3 bases are TGTGCCACCTTAGGGACAGTCAGGAATCAGCCCCAGCATTTT.

This chain links TRBV21-1 with TRBJ1-2; TRBD1, the table's D call, was not compared with the DNA. TRBV21-1 is assigned pseudogene status. This CDR3 has 17 residues. In nucleotides, the CDR3 is TGTGCCAGCAGCAACACATATTACAGGGGGCGATGGGAGGGTCGACCCTTC. Translating it yields CASSNTYYRGRWEGRPF.

The CDR3 bases are TGTGCCAGCGGGGACAGGGGGCGGGAGACCCAGTACTTC. Translating gives CASGDRGRETQYF. The chain recombines TRBV2 with TRBJ2-5; 12 bases map to TRBD1. This CDR3 has 13 amino acids. Unmatched junction bases numbered 3, after V lost 8 bases and J lost 5 bases. Germline V gene data show CDR1 as SNHLY and CDR2 as FYNNEI.

V usage is TRBV6-5 and J usage is TRBJ1-1, with D possibly being TRBD1 (5 bases). Per germline, CDR1 MNHEY and CDR2 SVGAGI. V was shortened by 7 bases and J by 4 bases, with 10 bases between the two germline ends. The CDR3 has 12 amino acids. CDR3 in amino acids: CASNPGSTEAFF. The DNA of the CDR3 is TGTGCCAGCAACCCAGGGTCCACTGAAGCTTTCTTT.

The chain uses TRBV27 and TRBJ2-7; D may be TRBD1 (6 bases). The V end lost 3 bases, the J end lost 1 base, and 22 bases lay between the germline ends. Looked up from germline, CDR1 is MNHEY and CDR2 is SMNVEV (reference sequence). The CDR3 totals 18 residues. The CDR3 bases are TGTGCCAGCAGTTTTTTCCCTCCAACAGGGACGGATTCCTACGAGCAGTACTTC. Its translation is CASSFFPPTGTDSYEQYF.

The V and J genes are TRBV5-1 and TRBJ2-3; 10 bases fit TRBD2. V shed 0 bases, J shed 2 bases, and the junction held 3 bases outside the gene matches. CDR1 and CDR2 (germline): SGHRS, YFSETQ. The CDR3 contains 16 residues. The CDR3 DNA follows: TGCGCCAGCAGCTTGGGTAGCGGGGGGTACACAGATACGCAGTATTTT. This encodes CASSLGSGGYTDTQYF.

The chain has TRBV11-3 and TRBJ2-1, with 7 bases lining up with TRBD1. The junction had 13 bases not matched to a gene; V was cut back by 5 bases and J by 6 bases. The CDR3 is 16 residues long. From germline, CDR1 is SGHNT and CDR2 YENEEA. Written as DNA, the CDR3 is TGTGCCAGCAGCGCGTCCGGGACAGTTACCGGCAATGAGCAGTTCTTC. Amino acid sequence: CASSASGTVTGNEQFF. Supplemented by reference TRBV11-3 and TRBJ2-1, the full variable domain reads EAGVVQSPRYKIIEKKQPVAFWCNPISGHNTLYWYLQNLGQGPELLIRYENEEAVDDSQLPKDRFSAERLKGVDSTLKIQPAELGDSAVYLCASSASGTVTGNEQFFGPGTRLTVL.

V gene TRBV18 combines with J gene TRBJ1-2, with D possibly being TRBD1 (6 bases). Per germline, CDR1 KGHSH and CDR2 LQKENI. This CDR3 region has 13 residues. Trimming cost V 3 bases and J 8 bases, with 13 bases left between them. The CDR3 nucleotides are TGTGCCAGCTCACCCCAGGGGTATCGAGGCTACACCTTC. Translated: CASSPQGYRGYTF.

The chain combines TRBV27 with TRBJ2-1; D possibly corresponds to TRBD2 (6 bases). V was clipped by 0 bases and J by 3 bases, with 9 bases between them. Germline V gives CDR1 MNHEY, CDR2 SMNVEV (reference sequence). CDR3 size: 15 residues. The CDR3 loop reads CASSLSSGLYNEQFF. The CDR3 DNA reads as TGTGCCAGCAGTTTATCTAGCGGCCTCTACAATGAGCAGTTCTTC.

The CDR3 bases are TGTGCCAGCAGCCCCTTTTCCGAGGGACAGCTAAATGAAAAACTGTTTTTT. This sequence encodes CASSPFSEGQLNEKLFF. The chain recombines TRBV7-6 with TRBJ1-4; 7 nucleotides align to TRBD1. CDR1 SGHVS and CDR2 FNYEAQ come from the germline V gene. The V and J ends lost 5 bases and 5 bases, in that order; junction bases with no gene match: 14. The CDR3 length is 17 residues.

The V and J genes are TRBV5-1 and TRBJ2-5; tentative D call: TRBD2 (5 bases). The length of the CDR3 is 13 residues. V was trimmed by 4 bases and J by 3 bases, leaving 10 bases between them. CDR1 and CDR2 (germline): SGHRS, YFSETQ. CDR3 coding DNA: TGCGCCAGCAGCCCTAGCCATAAAGAGACCCAGTACTTC. Protein product: CASSPSHKETQYF. Based on the CDR3 plus reference TRBV5-1 and TRBJ2-5, the full variable domain is KAGVTQTPRYLIKTRGQQVTLSCSPISGHRSVSWYQQTPGQGLQFLFEYFSETQRNKGNFPGRFSGRQFSNSRSEMNVSTLELGDSALYLCASSPSHKETQYFGPGTRLLVL.

The V gene is TRBV5-1, the J gene TRBJ1-1; 9 bases are shared with TRBD1. Germline assignment: CDR1 SGHRS and CDR2 YFSETQ. The CDR3 is 16 amino acids. J was trimmed by 6 bases and V by 2 bases; bases with no gene match: 11. The CDR3 spells CASSFRTGAAGSEAFF. In DNA form, the CDR3 reads TGCGCCAGCAGCTTTAGGACAGGGGCGGCAGGATCTGAAGCTTTCTTT.